This TCR beta chain is drawn from a study of vaccination and CD4 T cells after COVID-19. In the study overall: Sampling that followed vaccination took place a median around 71 days after dose two, within a range of 14 to 241. Overlapping peptides of the spike proteins of SARS-CoV-2, HCoV-NL63, HCoV-OC43 and HCoV-229E were used for cell stimulation.

Stated treatment: roughly 11-day PBMC culture with coronavirus spike peptide pools or control peptides (ViraFEST assay). Ahead of the COVID-19 pandemic (2011-2018), the CD4+ T cells of the unexposed donor were collected. Via ViraFEST, peptide pools expanded antigen-specific T cells before TCR sequencing. The Oncomine TCR Beta short-read assay was what sequenced the DNA obtained from cultured CD4+ T cells. Investigators obtained genomic DNA by extraction from cultured CD4+ T cells. MiXCR, applied by TCRdb to the PCR reads, yields one record per CDR3 protein. The sample lists about 6,600 distinct CDR3 sequences, about a third occurring once. This CDR3 has 14 amino acids. Germline V lookup: CDR1 MRHNA, CDR2 SNTAGT. V dropped 5 bases and J dropped 3 bases, with 13 bases sitting between them. Remarks on this clonotype: Its specificity is unknown.

This receptor was taken from a human donor in good health. The sequencing sample was made of CD4+ T cells from blood, cultured in vitro. The genes are TRBV6-4 and TRBJ1-1; possible D gene TRBD1, 5 bases. CDR3 loop: CASSRTRGDTEAFF. DNA for the CDR3: TGTGCCAGCAGTCGGACTCGAGGGGACACTGAAGCTTTCTTT.